This T cell receptor (beta chain) was documented in a study of Ad26.COV2.S vaccination and SARS-CoV-2 variants. About the research overall: Ad26.COV2.S was injected intramuscularly once or twice, 56 days apart.

The treatment is: 19 received Ad26.COV2.S at low or high dose, single or two shots; about 5 received placebo; per-sample allocation not given. Sample collection was performed on day 63 after the first vaccine or placebo injection. At a Boston site, the person donating was an adult of 18-55 years. TCRdb keeps only in-frame clones here, not all; method: immunoSEQ multiplex PCR. The data hold 300,000 to 400,000 clones, with more than 85% observed a single time. The receptor was isolated from a person between 18 and 65 years old who received the Ad26.COV2.S COVID-19 vaccine or a placebo. The source was peripheral blood, collected in a trial of Ad26.COV2.S vaccine versus placebo.

This CDR3 reads CAIRDRGDSYEQYF. The CDR3, as DNA: TGTGCCATCAGGGACAGGGGCGACTCCTACGAGCAGTACTTC. The genes are TRBV10-3 and TRBJ2-7; 9 bases align to TRBD1. Looked up from germline, CDR1 is ENHRY and CDR2 is SYGVKD. V lost 6 bases and J lost 0; bases outside the gene matches: 3. This CDR3 is 14 amino acids long.